Listed below are T cell receptor beta chains from one sample, sequenced in a study of blood T cell repertoires in COVID-19. Some clones are missing from TCRdb's copy, which holds only in-frame ones; the method was immunoSEQ multiplex PCR. Of some 270,000 clones in the sample, 91% were seen once. The sequencing sample was made of PBMCs or T cells enriched from blood (not recorded which). These receptors originate from a man aged 40-49 years who had been exposed to COVID-19. The CDR3 runs from the conserved cysteine through the conserved F or W. A D gene is named only where the DNA matches it firmly.

j_call d_call v_call cdr3_aa
TRBJ2-1 TRBD2 TRBV18 CASSPSGGRDEQFF
TRBJ1-4 - TRBV9 CASSVGGTINEKLFF
TRBJ2-2 TRBD2 TRBV4-1 CASSLRGLAGGNTGELFF
TRBJ1-1 TRBD1 TRBV27 CASSPRDRMNTEAFF
TRBJ2-7 TRBD1 TRBV6-5 CASSYLDRGYEQYF
TRBJ1-1 - TRBV27 CASSPLNAFEGIAFF
TRBJ2-7 TRBD1 TRBV2 CASTPGGIDEQYF
TRBJ1-4 TRBD1 TRBV7-2 CASSSQTGGNEKLFF
TRBJ1-2 - TRBV28 CASSLAGPTNYGYTF
TRBJ1-5 TRBD1 TRBV5-1 CASSEMTGGQPQHF
TRBJ2-3 - TRBV14 CASSPDDRDTQYF
TRBJ2-1 - TRBV14 CASSRGTLSYSYNEQFF
TRBJ1-2 TRBD1 TRBV4-3 CASSLRGTGRGYTF
TRBJ1-1 - TRBV24-1 CATGTGDTEAFF
TRBJ2-1 TRBD2 TRBV10-3 CAISFSGTYNEQFF
TRBJ2-3 TRBD2 TRBV10-3 CAIRGTSGSADTQYF
TRBJ1-4 - TRBV4-1 CASSQSERRANEKLFF
TRBJ1-1 - TRBV11-2 CASSFLGELSMNTEAFF
TRBJ2-7 TRBD1 TRBV5-1 CASSTTGYYEQYF
TRBJ2-7 - TRBV4-2 CASSQDRTKQYF
TRBJ2-5 TRBD1 TRBV9 CASSVLGTGLQETQYF
TRBJ1-1 - TRBV5-1 CASSWRGIGVAEAFF
TRBJ1-5 TRBD1 TRBV19 CASRYKTGVSNQPQHF
TRBJ1-2 TRBD1 TRBV7-9 CASSPRQGNGYTF